This T cell receptor (beta chain) stems from a study of technical replicates of blood from a few donors. V was cut by 6 bases and J by 3 bases, with 14 bases left in between. CDR1 MNHEY and CDR2 SVGAGI come from the germline V gene. The CDR3 has 14 amino acids. Measured with immunoSEQ multiplex PCR; TCRdb has only the in-frame clones, and not every one. The sample lists some 69,000 clones, approximately 88% occurring once. The chain carries TRBV6-5 and TRBJ1-1; the D is unclear. The receptor comes from a human donor in good health. Some clones in this sample may be carry-over from other donors' samples. Material for sequencing was PBMCs. CDR3 amino acids: CASSETFKDTEAFF. In DNA, the CDR3 is TGTGCCAGCAGCGAGACATTCAAGGACACTGAAGCTTTCTTT.